This TCR beta chain was sequenced for a study of beta chain features in type 1 diabetes. Study at large: Cell yields, age and gender were similar between patients and healthy donors. Overall study findings and caveats: Fewer junction insertions and more nucleotide deletions appeared in type 1 diabetes patients. A moderate, significant TCRB CDR3 shortening appeared in type 1 diabetes across four CD4+ subsets. A greater similarity of naive, central memory and Treg TCRB repertoires was seen among patients than among healthy donors.

The CDR3 covers 14 residues. Looked up from germline, CDR1 is MGHRA and CDR2 is YSYEKL. After removal of 4 bases from V and 6 bases from J, the junction contained 7 bases not matched to a gene. To note about this clone: What it recognizes is unknown.

Every bit of the isolated RNA underwent reverse transcription, so sequencing read expressed TCRB transcripts. Measured with immunoSEQ multiplex PCR; TCRdb has only the in-frame clones, and not every one. The data hold roughly 350,000 clones, with 8% to 13% observed a single time. The rearrangement uses TRBV4-1 and TRBJ2-3; the match to TRBD2 covers 7 bases. The source is a woman in her 30s in good health. Sequencing was carried out using naive CD4+ T cells from blood. The CDR3 nucleotides read TGCGCCAGCAGCCGAGAGCGGGATGGGGATACGCAGTATTTT. This translates into CASSRERDGDTQYF.